These T cell receptor beta chains were read from a single sample in a study of blood T cell repertoires in COVID-19. The assay was immunoSEQ multiplex PCR, and TCRdb's table has in-frame clones only and misses some. The sample includes 300,000 to 400,000 clones, around 86% of them seen just once. Material for sequencing was PBMCs or T cells enriched from blood (not recorded which). Source of these receptors: a woman between 35 and 50 years old with acute COVID-19. The CDR3 runs from the conserved cysteine through the conserved F or W. D genes are given only for firm matches.

>NA|TRBV7-9|TRBJ1-2
TGTGCATTGGAAAGGACACCGAACTATGGCTACACCTTC
CALERTPNYGYTF
>TRBD1|TRBV6-2/TRBV6-3|TRBJ2-7
TGTGCCAGCAGTTGGCCGGGGACAGGGGGGAACTACGAGCAGTACTTC
CASSWPGTGGNYEQYF
>NA|TRBV6-5|TRBJ1-5
TGTGCCAGCAGTTACAGAGATAGCAATCAGCCCCAGCATTTT
CASSYRDSNQPQHF
>NA|TRBV7-9|TRBJ1-2
TGTGCCAGCAGCAATCCCGGGACTTACTATGGCTACACCTTC
CASSNPGTYYGYTF
>TRBD2|TRBV14|TRBJ2-3
TGTGCCAGCAGCCCGGGACTAGCGGGAGAGGATGGCACAGATACGCAGTATTTT
CASSPGLAGEDGTDTQYF
>TRBD1|TRBV6-6|TRBJ2-7
TGTGCCAGCAGTTCTCCGGGACAGGGGACCTCCTACGAGCAGTACTTC
CASSSPGQGTSYEQYF
>NA|TRBV11-3|TRBJ2-2
TGTGCCAGCAGCCGTGACGGGACCGGGGAGCTGTTTTTT
CASSRDGTGELFF
>TRBD1|TRBV9|TRBJ2-5
TGTGCCAGCAGCACCGGGACAGGGGGCGGGCAAGAGACCCAGTACTTC
CASSTGTGGGQETQYF
>NA|TRBV20-1|TRBJ1-1
TGCAGTGCTAGCGACACTGAAGCTTTCTTT
CSASDTEAFF
>NA|TRBV6-5|TRBJ1-4
TGTGCCAGCAGCCCCGGACAGCGAAATGAAAAACTGTTTTTT
CASSPGQRNEKLFF
>NA|TRBV10-3|TRBJ1-5
TGTGCCATCAGTGAGAATAGTAACAATCAGCCCCAGCATTTT
CAISENSNNQPQHF
>TRBD2|TRBV10-3|TRBJ2-2
TGTGCCATCAGGAGGACTAGCGGGGCCGGGGAGCTGTTTTTT
CAIRRTSGAGELFF